Sequencing of this T cell receptor (beta chain) was carried out in a study of T cell responses to AZD1222 COVID-19 vaccine. Study-wide results and limits: As reported, nearly half of all spike-specific TCRs target variant regions that are unmutated.

Profiled with immunoSEQ multiplex PCR; TCRdb holds only in-frame clones, not every one. The table records about 120,000 clones, about 90% of them present only once. To note about this clone: Its antigen is still unknown.

The clonotype comes from an adult who received the AZD1222 COVID-19 vaccine. This material consisted of peripheral blood, taken 28 days after the second AZD1222 dose.

CDR3 in amino acids: CAWSVPGAGTDTQYF. CDR3 bases: TGTGCCTGGAGTGTGCCCGGGGCCGGCACAGATACGCAGTATTTT. The chain carries TRBV30 and TRBJ2-3; perhaps D is TRBD1 or TRBD2 (5 bases each). V shed 0 bases and J shed 1 base, with 11 bases lying between them. From germline, CDR1 is GTSNPN and CDR2 SVGIG (reference sequence). The CDR3 runs 15 residues. Supplemented by reference TRBV30 and TRBJ2-3, the full variable domain reads SQTIHQWPATLVQPVGSPLSLECTVEGTSNPNLYWYRQAAGRGLQLLFYSVGIGQISSEVPQNLSASRPQDRQFILSSKKLLLSDSGFYLCAWSVPGAGTDTQYFGPGTRLTVL.